These T cell receptor beta chains were read from a single sample in a study of T cell responses to AZD1222 COVID-19 vaccine. Produced via immunoSEQ multiplex PCR; TCRdb's table is partial and in-frame only. In the table there are some 80,000 clones, approximately 86% of which are singletons. The sample here was peripheral blood, taken on day 0 of MenACWY control vaccination. These receptor sequences come from an adult in good health. Both conserved end residues are part of each CDR3. Each record gives: CDR3 length, V gene, J gene, clone size, D gene, CDR3 DNA, CDR3 protein. The D gene is left open where the match is weak. Size values are once, few and many counts, or a class for expanded clones, and some rows have none.

cdr3_length: 14
v_call: TRBV7-8
j_call: TRBJ1-5
clone_size: NA
d_call: NA
cdr3_nt: TGTGCCAGCAGCTTAGGGGCTAGCAATCAGCCCCAGCATTTT
cdr3_aa: CASSLGASNQPQHF

cdr3_length: 17
v_call: TRBV13
j_call: TRBJ2-1
clone_size: NA
d_call: NA
cdr3_nt: TGTGCCAGCAGCTTCGAGATAGGGGGGGCCACCTACAATGAGCAGTTCTTC
cdr3_aa: CASSFEIGGATYNEQFF

cdr3_length: 16
v_call: TRBV6-4
j_call: TRBJ2-2
clone_size: NA
d_call: NA
cdr3_nt: TGTGCCAGCAGTGACTCGTTCGGGGTTGGCACCGGGGAGCTGTTTTTT
cdr3_aa: CASSDSFGVGTGELFF

cdr3_length: 15
v_call: TRBV2
j_call: TRBJ1-4
clone_size: NA
d_call: TRBD1
cdr3_nt: TGTGCCAGCAGAGGACAGGCGCTCGGTAATGAAAAACTGTTTTTT
cdr3_aa: CASRGQALGNEKLFF

cdr3_length: 15
v_call: TRBV28
j_call: TRBJ1-6
clone_size: NA
d_call: TRBD1
cdr3_nt: TGTGCCAGCAGTCCGGGGGACAGGGGGATCTCACCCCTCCACTTT
cdr3_aa: CASSPGDRGISPLHF

cdr3_length: 14
v_call: TRBV9
j_call: TRBJ2-1
clone_size: NA
d_call: NA
cdr3_nt: TGTGCCAGCAGCCCAGAGTTGGTCCGAAATGAGCAGTTCTTC
cdr3_aa: CASSPELVRNEQFF

cdr3_length: 18
v_call: TRBV23-1
j_call: TRBJ1-4
clone_size: NA
d_call: TRBD1
cdr3_nt: TGCGCCAGCAGTCCTCCGCGGACAGGGGAAGAGCCCTTTGAAAAACTGTTTTTT
cdr3_aa: CASSPPRTGEEPFEKLFF

cdr3_length: 13
v_call: TRBV6-5
j_call: TRBJ2-1
clone_size: once
d_call: NA
cdr3_nt: TGTGCCAGCAGTTACGGGGTGTACAATGAGCAGTTCTTC
cdr3_aa: CASSYGVYNEQFF

cdr3_length: 13
v_call: TRBV18
j_call: TRBJ2-7
clone_size: NA
d_call: NA
cdr3_nt: TGTGCCAGCTCTCCCCTCTCGGGGGCTGAGCAGTACTTC
cdr3_aa: CASSPLSGAEQYF

cdr3_length: 16
v_call: TRBV19
j_call: TRBJ1-2
clone_size: NA
d_call: TRBD1
cdr3_nt: TGTGCCAGTAGTCTCTCTAGGGGGACAGGGGGCCGTGGCTACACCTTC
cdr3_aa: CASSLSRGTGGRGYTF

cdr3_length: 14
v_call: TRBV11-3
j_call: TRBJ1-6
clone_size: NA
d_call: NA
cdr3_nt: TGTGCCAGCAGCTTAGCTGGGAATACTTCACCCCTCCACTTT
cdr3_aa: CASSLAGNTSPLHF

cdr3_length: 16
v_call: TRBV11-2
j_call: TRBJ2-5
clone_size: NA
d_call: TRBD2
cdr3_nt: TGTGCCAGCAGTCTTGGACTAGCGGGGGGGCGGGAGACCCAGTACTTC
cdr3_aa: CASSLGLAGGRETQYF

cdr3_length: 16
v_call: TRBV4-3
j_call: TRBJ1-2
clone_size: NA
d_call: NA
cdr3_nt: TGCGCCAGCAGCCAAGCCCAGACAGCAGCTAACTATGGCTACACCTTC
cdr3_aa: CASSQAQTAANYGYTF

cdr3_length: 18
v_call: TRBV6-2/TRBV6-3
j_call: TRBJ2-6
clone_size: NA
d_call: NA
cdr3_nt: TGTGCCAGCAGTTACTCGACTTCCGACAGGCTACGGGCCAACGTCCTGACTTTC
cdr3_aa: CASSYSTSDRLRANVLTF

cdr3_length: 13
v_call: TRBV12-3/TRBV12-4
j_call: TRBJ2-2
clone_size: NA
d_call: NA
cdr3_nt: TGTGCCAGCAGTTTTCGAATGGACGGGGAGCTGTTTTTT
cdr3_aa: CASSFRMDGELFF

cdr3_length: 13
v_call: TRBV11-1
j_call: TRBJ2-7
clone_size: NA
d_call: NA
cdr3_nt: TGTGCCAGCAGCTTAATGGCGGGGAACGAGCAGTACTTC
cdr3_aa: CASSLMAGNEQYF

cdr3_length: 14
v_call: TRBV19
j_call: TRBJ2-2
clone_size: NA
d_call: NA
cdr3_nt: TGTGCCAGTAGTATAGTTGAGGGGGCCGGGGAGCTGTTTTTT
cdr3_aa: CASSIVEGAGELFF

cdr3_length: 15
v_call: TRBV18
j_call: TRBJ2-3
clone_size: NA
d_call: NA
cdr3_nt: TGTGCCAGCTCACCCACAGGGAATCCGGCTGATACGCAGTATTTT
cdr3_aa: CASSPTGNPADTQYF

cdr3_length: 16
v_call: TRBV4-3
j_call: TRBJ1-5
clone_size: NA
d_call: NA
cdr3_nt: TGCGCCAGCAGCCAAGAGCTCGGAGACAGCAATCAGCCCCAGCATTTT
cdr3_aa: CASSQELGDSNQPQHF